The table lists the clone carrying this T cell receptor beta chain with a few counts. What it recognizes is unknown. The CDR3 is made up of 13 amino acids. CDR1 and CDR2 (germline): SGHRS, YFSETQ. V was shortened by 0 bases and J by 5 bases, with 8 bases between the two germline ends. Each and every patient relapsed after autologous stem cell transplantation, and patients got differing brentuximab vedotin exposure. Data came from immunoSEQ multiplex PCR; TCRdb stores just in-frame clones and leaves some out. The table shows 40,000 or so clones, with roughly 78% occurring only once. This specimen belongs to a study of PD-1 blockade in classical Hodgkin lymphoma. Study-level background: The nivolumab dose that patients received was 3 mg/kg, given intravenously every 2 weeks. The study, taken as a whole, reports: A significant rise in TCR diversity by C4D1 was seen for CD4+ but not CD8+ cells. Patients with a complete response exhibited baseline diversity comparable to newly diagnosed patients. Nivolumab starters within 1 year of ASCT were excluded.

The V and J genes are TRBV5-1 and TRBJ2-5; D is uncertain. Material: peripheral blood mononuclear cells (PBMCs), obtained at baseline. The clonotype originates from a human donor with classical Hodgkin lymphoma. The DNA of the CDR3 is TGCGCCAGCAGCTTGGAGTCCCGGGAGACCCAGTACTTC. Protein sequence: CASSLESRETQYF.